This T cell receptor (beta chain) was sequenced for a study of T cells in Graves' hyperthyroidism and ophthalmopathy. Study-wide results and caveats: For ophthalmopathy, model prediction preceded onset by a median roughly 5.9 months. Most thyroid-expanded clonotypes above 0.001 were also found in blood.

This clonotype was seen repeatedly, ten times or more. Its target is unknown. Exclusion of patients followed from uncontrolled infection, other autoimmune disease, pregnancy or lactation. TCR beta CDR3 regions were amplified from RNA transcripts. HTBI primers were used for first-round RT-PCR of the TCR CDR3. TCRdb re-analysed the multiplex PCR reads in MiXCR, keeping a single row per CDR3 protein. The profile shows hundreds of thousands of distinct CDR3 sequences, around 15% of them singletons. This CDR3 is built from 15 residues. CDR1 and CDR2 (germline): DFQATT, SNEGSKA (reference sequence). V was trimmed by 6 bases and J by 0 bases, leaving 16 bases between them.

This clonotype was obtained from a woman aged 40 to 50 with Graves' ophthalmopathy. The V and J genes are TRBV20-1 and TRBJ2-3; D possibly corresponds to TRBD2 (5 bases). The sample taken for sequencing was blood. CDR3 loop: CSAKLGRTSTDTQYF. Here the CDR3 DNA reads TGCAGTGCAAAGCTCGGACGGACTAGCACAGATACGCAGTATTTT.